The 23 T cell receptor beta chains listed next were all sequenced from one sample in a study of CD4 T cells in relation to SARS-CoV-2 and coronaviruses. No antigen has been identified for these receptors. The unexposed donors gave CD4+ T cells in about 2010-2018, prior to COVID-19. Isolation of CD4+ T cells took place after 10 days in culture. Sequencing used immunoSEQ multiplex PCR; TCRdb keeps in-frame clones, though not all of them. The data show under 25,000 clones, about 72% seen once. Sequencing used CD4+ T cells from PBMCs, cultured in vitro. All receptors come from a human donor in good health.

The V call is TRBV24-1, the J call TRBJ2-5, with 10 bases lining up with TRBD2. The junction had 16 bases not matched to a gene; V was cut back by 5 bases and J by 5 bases. The length of the CDR3 is 18 residues. Germline CDR1 and CDR2: KGHDR and SFDVKD. This CDR3 reads CATSVTSGRARDRETQYF. In DNA, the CDR3 is TGTGCCACCAGTGTCACGAGCGGGAGGGCGAGAGATAGGGAGACCCAGTACTTC.

The chain links TRBV28 to TRBJ2-2; a weak D match, TRBD1 (6 bases). Germline V gene lookup returns CDR1 MDHEN and CDR2 SYDVKM. The CDR3 contains 15 residues. The V gene lost 4 bases and the J gene lost 3 bases, with 12 bases spanning the gap. The CDR3 spells CASSSGVTHTGELFF. The CDR3 region has the DNA TGTGCCAGCAGTTCAGGGGTGACGCACACCGGGGAGCTGTTTTTT.

In its sample, this clone is medium-sized (0.01 to 0.1%). CDR3 in DNA: TGTGCCAGTAGTCCCACCTCGAGAAACACCATATATTTT. This codes for CASSPTSRNTIYF. The genes are TRBV19 and TRBJ1-3; D unresolved. The CDR3 loop spans 13 amino acids. The germline V gene has CDR1 LNHDA and CDR2 SQIVND (reference sequence). V lost 5 bases to trimming and J lost 5 bases, with 10 bases between them. Full variable domain (rest looked up from reference TRBV19 and TRBJ1-3): DGGITQSPKYLFRKEGQNVTLSCEQNLNHDAMYWYRQDPGQGLRLIYYSQIVNDFQKGDIAEGYSVSREKKESFPLTVTSAQKNPTAFYLCASSPTSRNTIYFGEGSWLTVV.

The V call is TRBV12-3 or TRBV12-4, the J call TRBJ2-2; 7 bases fit TRBD1. V dropped 6 bases and J dropped 6; count of bases not matched to a gene: 4. The CDR3 runs to 13 residues. CDR3 amino acids: CASRSQGAGELFF. CDR3 DNA sequence: TGTGCCAGCAGATCGCAGGGGGCCGGGGAGCTGTTTTTT.

The V call is TRBV18, the J call TRBJ2-5; maybe TRBD2 (6 bases). Germline V gene sequence: CDR1 KGHSH, CDR2 LQKENI. The V and J ends lost 1 base and 5 bases respectively, with 11 bases between them. The length of the CDR3 is 14 residues. CDR3 loop: CASSPRDSAETQYF. The CDR3 bases are TGTGCCAGCTCACCACGGGACTCCGCGGAGACCCAGTACTTC.

This chain uses TRBV27 with TRBJ2-7; 10 nucleotides line up with TRBD1. The CDR3 is 17 amino acids. Losses at the gene ends were 2 bases for V and 2 bases for J; bases not matched to a gene: 9. Per the germline V gene, CDR1 is MNHEY and CDR2 is SMNVEV (reference sequence). For the CDR3, the DNA is TGTGCCAGCAGTTTAAGACAGGGGGCGGGCGGTACCTACGAGCAGTACTTC. This gives the protein CASSLRQGAGGTYEQYF.

The chain joins TRBV12-5 to TRBJ2-1; 10 bases line up with TRBD2. V lost 1 base and J lost 7; bases outside the gene matches: 13. The germline V gene encodes CDR1 LGHNT and CDR2 FRNRAP. The CDR3 spans 18 residues. For the CDR3, the DNA is TGTGCTAGTGGTTTGGCCCCTAGCGGGAGTTGGTTCGTTAATGAGCAGTTCTTC. Protein: CASGLAPSGSWFVNEQFF.

This clone was counted only a few times. J is TRBJ2-2 and V is TRBV15; 8 positions agree with TRBD2. This CDR3 comprises 17 residues. Trimming took 3 bases from V and 3 from J; bases not matched to a gene: 9. The germline V gene encodes CDR1 LNHNV and CDR2 YYDKDF (reference sequence). The CDR3 nucleotides are TGTGCCACCAGCAGGCCTCCGACTAGCGCGGACACCGGGGAGCTGTTTTTT. Protein sequence: CATSRPPTSADTGELFF.

The chain combines TRBV24-1 with TRBJ2-3; the match to TRBD1 covers 8 bases. Per the germline V gene, CDR1 is KGHDR and CDR2 is SFDVKD. Germline trimming cut 7 bases from V and 6 bases from J; bases unmatched to any gene: 11. The CDR3 covers 15 residues. The CDR3 protein is CATRDRDRSRDTQYF. DNA of the CDR3: TGTGCCACCAGGGATAGGGACAGGAGCAGGGATACGCAGTATTTT.

This chain links TRBV28 with TRBJ2-5; TRBD2 agrees at 10 bases. CDR3 length equals 16 residues. Germline V gene lookup returns CDR1 MDHEN and CDR2 SYDVKM. The V gene end was trimmed by 5 bases and the J gene end by 1 base; junction bases not matched to a gene: 7. CDR3 nucleotide sequence: TGTGCCAGCAGTCTGTTAGCGGGAGGTTTCCAAGAGACCCAGTACTTC. Residues: CASSLLAGGFQETQYF.

This clone has just a few counts. The chain recombines TRBV3-1 (or the pseudogene TRBV3-2) with TRBJ2-5; D perhaps matches TRBD2 (6 bases). The length of the CDR3 is 14 residues. Deletions cut 0 bases from V and 4 bases from J, with 9 bases between. Per germline, CDR1 LGHDT and CDR2 YNNKEL (reference sequence). The CDR3 DNA is TGTGCCAGCAGCCAAGAGGGACTCACAGAGACCCAGTACTTC. This sequence encodes CASSQEGLTETQYF.

This chain joins TRBV5-1 and TRBJ2-5, with 8 bases matching TRBD2. In germline, CDR1 is SGHRS, CDR2 YFSETQ. This CDR3 has 16 residues. V was clipped by 2 bases and J by 3 bases; unmatched bases: 9. CDR3 sequence: CASSLEGSGMEETQYF. CDR3 DNA: TGCGCCAGCAGCTTAGAGGGTAGCGGGATGGAAGAGACCCAGTACTTC.

The chain employs TRBV7-2 and TRBJ2-7; TRBD2 matches 16 bases. V lost 4 bases to trimming and J lost 7 bases; unmatched junction nucleotides: 7. Per the germline V gene, CDR1 is SGHTA and CDR2 is FQGNSA. The CDR3 is made up of 16 amino acids. The CDR3 is CASSSKGLAGGKEQYF. Here the CDR3 DNA reads TGTGCCAGCAGCTCGAAGGGACTAGCGGGAGGGAAAGAGCAGTACTTC. The variable domain in full, completed from reference TRBV7-2 and TRBJ2-7, reads GAGVSQSPSNKVTEKGKDVELRCDPISGHTALYWYRQSLGQGLEFLIYFQGNSAPDKSGLPSDRFSAERTGGSVSTLTIQRTQQEDSAVYLCASSSKGLAGGKEQYFGPGTRLTVT.

This chain joins TRBV12-2 and TRBJ2-7; TRBD2, the table's D call, was not compared with the DNA. TRBV12-2 is a pseudogene. CDR3 length: 15 residues. CDR3 DNA: TGTGCAAGTCGCTTATGGGCGGGAGGGCCTATTGAGCAGTACTTC. It yields the protein CASRLWAGGPIEQYF.

About this clone itself: A junction boundary mismatches the germline segment, possibly from a read error. The sample carries other DNA sequences with the same CDR3. This rearrangement joins TRBV10-3 to TRBJ2-2; 9 positions match TRBD1. This CDR3 region has 15 residues. Per germline, CDR1 ENHRY and CDR2 SYGVKD. CDR3 in amino acids: CAISGRDRADGELFF. The CDR3 DNA is TGCGCCATCAGTGGCCGGGACAGGGCTGACGGGGAGCTGTTTTTT.

A few counts support this clone. The chain uses TRBV9 and TRBJ2-2; D uncertain. The CDR3 has 14 amino acids. Germline loops: CDR1 SGDLS, CDR2 YYNGEE. The ends were cut back, 6 bases at V and 6 bases at J, with 15 bases in the middle. CDR3 in amino acids: CASNPRVGPGELFF. The CDR3 DNA reads as TGTGCCAGCAATCCCCGGGTTGGTCCCGGGGAGCTGTTTTTT.

The V call is TRBV24-1, the J call TRBJ1-2; no clear D gene. Trimming left V 0 bases short and J 10 bases short, with 17 bases between. The CDR3 runs 15 residues. CDR1 KGHDR and CDR2 SFDVKD come from the germline V gene. Here the CDR3 reads CATSDLRSGARIYTF. In DNA, the CDR3 is TGTGCCACCAGTGATTTGCGTTCCGGTGCAAGAATCTACACCTTC.

This chain joins TRBV6-6 and TRBJ1-5; a possible D gene is TRBD1 (6 bases). Deletions cut 5 bases from V and 4 bases from J, with 15 bases between. This CDR3 is built from 15 residues. Germline values: CDR1 MNHNY, CDR2 SVGAGI (reference sequence). The CDR3 sequence: CASSTRTGTNQPQHF. The CDR3 DNA is TGTGCCAGCAGTACGCGTACAGGGACGAATCAGCCCCAGCATTTT.

V and J are TRBV18 and TRBJ1-1; D ambiguous. Per the germline V gene, CDR1 is KGHSH and CDR2 is LQKENI. The V gene lost 0 bases and the J gene lost 0 bases, with 8 bases spanning the gap. The CDR3 length is 15 residues. The CDR3 region is CASSPPSGVNTEAFF. DNA for the CDR3: TGTGCCAGCTCACCACCATCCGGGGTGAACACTGAAGCTTTCTTT.

The rearrangement links TRBV3-1 (or the pseudogene TRBV3-2) to TRBJ2-5; TRBD2 matches at 9 bases. Germline loops: CDR1 LGHDT, CDR2 YNNKEL (reference sequence). The CDR3 is made up of 16 amino acids. Losses at the gene ends were 0 bases for V and 5 bases for J; bases not matched to a gene: 7. The CDR3 spells CASSQDFSSGDETQYF. The CDR3 DNA follows: TGTGCCAGCAGCCAAGATTTCTCTAGCGGGGACGAGACCCAGTACTTC.

J is TRBJ2-2 and V is TRBV9; 7 bases agree with TRBD1. The length of the CDR3 is 16 residues. CDR1 and CDR2 from the germline V gene are SGDLS and YYNGEE. J lost 5 bases, V lost 0 bases, and 7 bases had no gene match. CDR3 loop: CASSVEEGGRTGELFF. The CDR3 bases are TGTGCCAGCAGCGTAGAAGAAGGGGGCAGGACCGGGGAGCTGTTTTTT. The variable domain in full, with the rest retrieved from reference TRBV9 and TRBJ2-2, is DSGVTQTPKHLITATGQRVTLRCSPRSGDLSVYWYQQSLDQGLQFLIQYYNGEERAKGNILERFSAQQFPDLHSELNLSSLELGDSALYFCASSVEEGGRTGELFFGEGSRLTVL.

This clone came up a few times. V and J are TRBV5-1 and TRBJ2-7; 7 bases align to TRBD1. CDR1 is SGHRS, CDR2 YFSETQ, per germline. V lost 0 bases and J lost 0; bases outside the gene matches: 3. This CDR3 contains 15 residues. CDR3 amino acids: CASSLGGQNSYEQYF. CDR3 nucleotide sequence: TGCGCCAGCAGCTTGGGGGGACAGAACTCCTACGAGCAGTACTTC.

J is TRBJ1-1 and V is TRBV6-5, with TRBD1 as a possible D gene (6 bases). CDR1 is MNHEY and CDR2 is SVGAGI in the germline V gene. V lost 8 bases and J 3 bases, leaving 16 bases between the germline ends. This CDR3 is built from 14 residues. CDR3 protein: CASVRNRADTEAFF. The CDR3 region has the DNA TGTGCCAGCGTTCGTAACAGGGCCGACACTGAAGCTTTCTTT.